A selection of T cell receptor beta chains follows, all from one sample in a study of post-analysis software for immune sequencing data. TCRdb reprocessed the PCR reads with MiXCR, giving one entry per CDR3 protein. This table has 700,000 to 900,000 distinct CDR3 sequences, 46% appearing once. Sequencing used blood. These receptors all come from a girl aged 10 to 17 with multiple sclerosis. Both conserved end residues are part of each CDR3. The D gene is left open where the match is weak. A row's size may be missing; if present it is once, few, many or a size class.

v_gene,j_gene,d_gene,abundance,CDR3aa,CDR3nt
TRBV20-1,TRBJ1-1,-,-,CSATGENTEAFF,TGCAGTGCTACCGGTGAGAACACTGAAGCTTTCTTT
TRBV20-1,TRBJ2-7,-,-,CSARDLSGPRYEQYF,TGCAGTGCCAGAGATCTTAGCGGACCAAGATACGAGCAGTACTTC
TRBV9,TRBJ2-5,TRBD2,few,CASSPHSGGVRETQYF,TGTGCCAGCAGCCCCCACAGCGGGGGAGTAAGAGAGACCCAGTACTTC
TRBV6-5,TRBJ2-6,-,-,CASSAEDNVLTF,TGTGCCAGCAGTGCAGAGGACAACGTCCTGACTTTC
TRBV12-3/TRBV12-4,TRBJ1-1,TRBD1,few,CASSLGQGGGNTEAFF,TGTGCCAGCAGTTTGGGGCAGGGGGGTGGGAACACTGAAGCTTTCTTT
TRBV7-6,TRBJ1-5,-,few,CASSLEGTGILGQPQHF,TGTGCCAGCAGCCTGGAGGGAACAGGGATATTGGGTCAGCCCCAGCATTTT
TRBV7-3,TRBJ2-3,TRBD2,-,CASSLTRASGSTDTQYF,TGTGCCAGCAGCTTAACCCGAGCTAGCGGGAGCACAGATACGCAGTATTTT
TRBV9,TRBJ1-1,-,-,CASSARALGGRNTEAFF,TGTGCCAGCAGCGCCCGGGCCCTGGGGGGTCGGAACACTGAAGCTTTCTTT
TRBV24-1,TRBJ2-1,TRBD2,-,CATSDRGTSYEQFF,TGTGCCACCAGTGACCGCGGGACTAGCTATGAGCAGTTCTTC
TRBV9,TRBJ1-2,-,-,CASSVEASPAYTF,TGTGCCAGCAGCGTAGAGGCATCCCCTGCCTACACCTTC
TRBV6-6,TRBJ2-7,-,-,CASSYRDVGTYEQYF,TGTGCCAGCAGTTACAGGGACGTAGGAACCTACGAGCAGTACTTC
TRBV6-2/TRBV6-3,TRBJ2-1,-,-,CASSYLGLATEIEQFF,TGTGCCAGCAGTTACTTAGGTCTGGCCACGGAGATTGAGCAGTTCTTC
TRBV24-1,TRBJ1-1,-,few,CATSDPGVGKAFF,TGTGCCACCAGTGACCCCGGGGTGGGGAAGGCTTTCTTT
TRBV2,TRBJ2-7,TRBD1,-,CASRPQGVGGEQYF,TGTGCCAGCAGACCACAGGGGGTAGGTGGCGAGCAGTACTTC
TRBV7-9,TRBJ2-7,TRBD2,-,CASSFTSGRILYEQYF,TGTGCCAGCAGCTTTACTAGCGGGAGGATACTCTACGAGCAGTACTTC
TRBV12-3/TRBV12-4,TRBJ2-1,TRBD2,-,CASSPLEGGLAGDRYNKQFF,TGTGCCAGCAGTCCCTTGGAGGGGGGACTAGCGGGCGACCGATACAATAAGCAGTTCTTC
TRBV4-1,TRBJ2-7,TRBD1,-,CASSQALGDRNYEQYF,TGCGCCAGCAGCCAGGCCCTGGGGGACAGGAACTACGAGCAGTACTTC
TRBV20-1,TRBJ2-7,-,-,CSARVRGYEQYF,TGCAGTGCTAGGGTGCGGGGCTACGAGCAGTACTTC
TRBV29-1,TRBJ2-7,TRBD1,-,CSVSWGQGYEQYF,TGCAGCGTGTCGTGGGGACAGGGTTACGAGCAGTACTTC